This paragraph covers one TCR beta chain sequence. What it binds is not known. This CDR3 is 11 amino acids long. Germline CDR1 SGHAT, CDR2 FQNNGV. V gave up 3 bases and J gave up 4 bases, with 2 bases separating them. The sample is drawn from a study of siplizumab effects on memory and regulatory T cells. Whole-study findings and limits: Most alloreactive clones went unmapped to unstimulated subsets; only a minor fraction mapped.

Clones were read by immunoSEQ multiplex PCR, and TCRdb kept only the in-frame ones, dropping some. The table lists over 80,000 clones, 80% to 90% of them singletons. The J gene is TRBJ2-3, the V gene TRBV11-2; the D is unclear. The sequence came from a human donor in good health. Material for sequencing was Tregs sorted from blood. CDR3 in DNA: TGTGCCAGCAGCTTGTCAGATACGCAGTATTTT. Its translation: CASSLSDTQYF.